Following are 17 T cell receptor beta chains from one sample sequenced in a study of cytomegalovirus exposure and HLA in healthy donors. The PCR ran on 60 Vbeta and 13 Jbeta primers. Only in-frame clones appear in the TCRdb table, and some are missing; sequencing was by immunoSEQ multiplex PCR. The table shows approximately 160,000 clones, with over 75% occurring only once. Sequenced input: PBMCs. The source of these receptors is a woman between 50 and 59 years old in good health and CMV-seropositive.

This clone has a single count. V usage is TRBV28 and J usage is TRBJ1-5, with D uncertain. The CDR3 sequence is 12 residues long. Trimming pared 6 bases from V and 2 bases from J, leaving 5 bases between. Germline-derived CDR1 and CDR2 are MDHEN and SYDVKM. The CDR3 DNA follows: TGTGCCAGCAGCGTCCGCAATCAGCCCCAGCATTTT. Translated: CASSVRNQPQHF.

The gene calls are TRBV6-1 and TRBJ2-1; D remains unclear. V gave up 4 bases and J gave up 5 bases, with 12 bases separating them. CDR3 length: 14 amino acids. Germline CDR1 MNHNS, CDR2 SASEGT. The CDR3 spells CASSAWPSDNEQFF. In DNA form, the CDR3 reads TGTGCCAGCAGTGCTTGGCCAAGCGACAATGAGCAGTTCTTC.

In its sample, this clone was seen once. This sequence joins TRBV5-1 and TRBJ2-5, with TRBD1 matching over 7 bases. This CDR3 region has 15 residues. The germline gives CDR1 SGHRS, CDR2 YFSETQ. V trimming: 5 bases; J trimming: 4 bases; junction bases outside the gene matches: 11. The CDR3: CASSSTGVRGETQYF. In DNA, the CDR3 is TGCGCCAGCAGTTCTACAGGGGTAAGAGGAGAGACCCAGTACTTC.

The genes are TRBV16 and TRBJ2-3; TRBD2 aligns across 8 bases. Unmatched junction bases numbered 5, after V lost 4 bases and J lost 2 bases. The germline V gene encodes CDR1 KGHSY and CDR2 FQNENV. This CDR3 is built from 15 residues. The CDR3 spells CASSPLAGYTDTQYF. As DNA, the CDR3 is TGTGCCAGCAGCCCGTTAGCGGGGTACACAGATACGCAGTATTTT.

This clone was seen only once. The chain links TRBV2 to TRBJ1-6; TRBD1 agrees at 7 bases. CDR1 is SNHLY and CDR2 is FYNNEI in the germline V gene. Trimming removed 5 bases from V and 6 bases from J; junction bases left unmatched: 7. The CDR3 consists of 15 residues. In nucleotides, the CDR3 is TGTGCCAGCAGTCTCCTCGGGACAGCTAATTCACCCCTCCACTTT. It translates to CASSLLGTANSPLHF. Full variable domain (remainder filled in from reference TRBV2 and TRBJ1-6): EPEVTQTPSHQVTQMGQEVILRCVPISNHLYFYWYRQILGQKVEFLVSFYNNEISEKSEIFDDQFSVERPDGSNFTLKIRSTKLEDSAMYFCASSLLGTANSPLHFGNGTRLTVT.

The chain is built from TRBV6-1 and TRBJ2-7; 10 bases align to TRBD1. The CDR3 has 15 residues. Germline loops: CDR1 MNHNS, CDR2 SASEGT. V lost 0 bases and J lost 2; bases outside the gene matches: 1. The CDR3: CASSEAGTGAYEQYF. CDR3 bases: TGTGCCAGCAGTGAAGCAGGGACAGGGGCCTACGAGCAGTACTTC.

The chain carries TRBV11-3 and TRBJ2-5; D is uncertain. The germline V gene has CDR1 SGHNT and CDR2 YENEEA. The ends were cut back, 5 bases at V and 4 bases at J, with 8 bases in the middle. The CDR3 has 12 residues. In nucleotides, the CDR3 is TGTGCCAGCAGCACGAACGGAGAGACCCAGTACTTC. This encodes CASSTNGETQYF.

The chain joins TRBV9 to TRBJ2-5; D not certain. Matching the DNA end better, TRBJ2-7 makes the J call doubtful. Germline-derived CDR1 and CDR2 are SGDLS and YYNGEE. The CDR3 covers 14 residues. The CDR3 loop reads CASSAQVGGNEQYF. Here the CDR3 DNA reads TGTGCCAGCAGCGCCCAGGTGGGTGGTAACGAGCAGTACTTC.

The chain combines TRBV2 with TRBJ1-2; TRBD1 is a possible D gene (5 bases). CDR3 length equals 15 residues. Between the trimmed V and J ends, which lost 7 bases and 4 bases, there was a span of 19 bases. Germline CDR1 and CDR2: SNHLY and FYNNEI. The CDR3 loop is CASTRGGGAGYGYTF. In nucleotides, the CDR3 is TGTGCCAGCACCCGGGGGGGTGGGGCTGGCTATGGCTACACCTTC.

A few counts support this clone. This rearrangement joins TRBV27 to TRBJ2-4; weak D call: TRBD1 (6 bases). Germline V lookup: CDR1 MNHEY, CDR2 SMNVEV (reference sequence). Trimming cost V 6 bases and J 6 bases, with 12 bases left between them. This CDR3 has 13 residues. The CDR3 region has the DNA TGTGCCAGCAGGCGTACAGGGTTAAACATTCAGTACTTC. Residues: CASRRTGLNIQYF.

V gene TRBV5-1 combines with J gene TRBJ2-5; D remains unclear. Germline CDR1 SGHRS, CDR2 YFSETQ. CDR3 length: 11 amino acids. V lost 5 bases and J 7 bases, leaving 9 bases between the germline ends. The CDR3 DNA reads TGCGCCAGCAGTTATCGAGGGACCCAGTACTTC. This gives the protein CASSYRGTQYF.

Turning to this clone: The germline gene is not matched at one end of the junction; a read error may be the cause. The chain employs TRBV7-9 and TRBJ2-5; D is perhaps TRBD1 (6 bases). This CDR3 has 15 residues. CDR1 is SEHNR and CDR2 is FQNEAQ in the germline V gene (reference sequence). CDR3 sequence (DNA): TGTTCCAGCAGCCGGAATCAGGGGCCCCAAGAGACCCAGTACTTC. Translation: CSSSRNQGPQETQYF.

The rearrangement uses TRBV6-6 and TRBJ2-7; D perhaps matches TRBD1 (6 bases). Germline CDR1 reads MNHNY; CDR2 reads SVGAGI (reference sequence). V lost 8 bases and J 3 bases, leaving 17 bases between the germline ends. The CDR3 is 14 residues long. This chain's CDR3 is CASADRDIGYEQYF. DNA for the CDR3: TGTGCCAGCGCTGACCGGGACATCGGCTACGAGCAGTACTTC.

The genes are TRBV28 and TRBJ2-3; TRBD2 is a possible D gene (5 bases). CDR3 length: 14 residues. V lost 6 bases, J lost 0 bases, and 10 bases lay in between. The germline CDR1 and CDR2 sequences are MDHEN and SYDVKM. As DNA, the CDR3 is TGTGCCAGCAGCCTGGGCGGGAGCACAGATACGCAGTATTTT. It codes for CASSLGGSTDTQYF. Complete variable domain (other parts from reference TRBV28 and TRBJ2-3): DVKVTQSSRYLVKRTGEKVFLECVQDMDHENMFWYRQDPGLGLRLIYFSYDVKMKEKGDIPEGYSVSREKKERFSLILESASTNQTSMYLCASSLGGSTDTQYFGPGTRLTVL.

The rearrangement links TRBV9 to TRBJ1-1, with 10 bases that match TRBD1. Germline V gives CDR1 SGDLS, CDR2 YYNGEE. CDR3 length: 15 amino acids. Trimming removed 3 bases from V and 9 bases from J; junction bases left unmatched: 11. CDR3 coding DNA: TGTGCCAGCAGCGATACTACCGGGACAGGGGCGAAAGCTTTCTTT. Protein sequence: CASSDTTGTGAKAFF.

The chain uses TRBV4-2 and TRBJ2-5, with unresolved D. Germline CDR1 is LGHNA and CDR2 is YNFKEQ. V lost 0 bases and J lost 1, with 9 bases in between. CDR3 length: 15 amino acids. The CDR3 sequence: CASSQDTPSQETQYF. In DNA, the CDR3 is TGTGCCAGCAGCCAAGATACCCCTAGCCAAGAGACCCAGTACTTC.

The chain recombines TRBV15 with TRBJ2-7, with unresolved D. The CDR3 runs 12 residues. The germline V and J ends were trimmed by 0 bases and 2 bases, with 2 bases remaining between them. Germline-derived CDR1 and CDR2 are LNHNV and YYDKDF (reference sequence). CDR3 in DNA: TGTGCCACCAGCAGAGACACCTACGAGCAGTACTTC. Translation gives CATSRDTYEQYF.